Following are 7 T cell receptor beta chains from one sample sequenced in a study of CD8 T cells in ankylosing spondylitis. TCRdb processed the 5' RACE reads anew with MiXCR; each CDR3 protein has one entry. The sample includes 200,000 to 250,000 distinct CDR3 sequences, 25% to 30% of them seen just once. The specimen was blood, either unsorted or a sorted T cell fraction (not recorded which). These receptors were taken from a male donor with ankylosing spondylitis or in good health (not recorded which).

This clonotype has more than one count but fewer than ten. The rearrangement uses TRBV20-1 and TRBJ2-4, with D perhaps TRBD2 (6 bases). CDR1 is DFQATT and CDR2 is SNEGSKA in the germline V gene (reference sequence). The CDR3 is made up of 15 amino acids. The V and J ends lost 3 bases and 4 bases respectively, with 16 bases between them. CDR3 region: CSASSGVAGKNIQYF. The CDR3 nucleotides read TGCAGTGCTAGTAGTGGAGTTGCGGGAAAAAACATTCAGTACTTC.

The chain employs TRBV28 and TRBJ2-1; possible D gene TRBD2, 5 bases. Trimming took off 11 bases at V and 2 bases at J, with 22 bases between the two ends. The CDR3 is made up of 16 amino acids. Germline assignment: CDR1 MDHEN and CDR2 SYDVKM. This CDR3 is CAPDASRGAAYNEQFF. CDR3 sequence (DNA): TGTGCCCCCGATGCCTCCCGGGGAGCGGCCTACAATGAGCAGTTCTTC.

This chain links TRBV20-1 with TRBJ1-5; no definite D call. CDR3 length: 14 amino acids. Trimming pared 6 bases from V and 7 bases from J, leaving 19 bases between. From germline, CDR1 is DFQATT and CDR2 SNEGSKA (reference sequence). CDR3 bases: TGCAGTGCCACACCAGGTCGAGGTTACCAGCCCCAGCATTTT. Amino acids: CSATPGRGYQPQHF.

The rearrangement links TRBV28 to TRBJ1-1; tentative D call: TRBD1 (5 bases). The germline V and J ends were trimmed by 6 bases and 0 bases, with 14 bases remaining between them. CDR1 is MDHEN and CDR2 is SYDVKM in the germline V gene. The CDR3 is 15 residues long. The DNA for the CDR3 is TGTGCCAGCAGCGCTCGACAGAAAATGAACACTGAAGCTTTCTTT. Amino acid sequence: CASSARQKMNTEAFF.

V usage is TRBV7-9 and J usage is TRBJ2-7; the match to TRBD1 covers 7 bases. CDR3 length: 14 amino acids. The V gene end was trimmed by 8 bases and the J gene end by 1 base; junction bases not matched to a gene: 8. The germline CDR1 and CDR2 sequences are SEHNR and FQNEAQ (reference sequence). The CDR3 loop is CASRPDRTSYEQYF. The CDR3 region has the DNA TGTGCCAGCCGCCCGGACAGGACGTCCTACGAGCAGTACTTC.

A few counts support this clonotype. J is TRBJ1-1 and V is TRBV3-1; D may be TRBD1 (6 bases). There are 11 residues in the CDR3. V gave up 7 bases and J gave up 4 bases, with 7 bases separating them. Germline CDR1 LGHDT, CDR2 YNNKEL (reference sequence). In DNA form, the CDR3 reads TGTGCCAGCAAGGACAGCACTGAAGCTTTCTTT. Translating gives CASKDSTEAFF.

This clonotype was seen repeatedly, ten times or more. The chain combines TRBV5-1 with TRBJ2-3; 7 nucleotides match TRBD1. V lost 4 bases and J lost 3; bases outside the gene matches: 8. This CDR3 contains 15 residues. CDR1 and CDR2 from the germline V gene are SGHRS and YFSETQ. Here the CDR3 DNA reads TGCGCCAGCAGCCCCCCAGGACAGGTTACAGATACGCAGTATTTT. It is translated as CASSPPGQVTDTQYF.